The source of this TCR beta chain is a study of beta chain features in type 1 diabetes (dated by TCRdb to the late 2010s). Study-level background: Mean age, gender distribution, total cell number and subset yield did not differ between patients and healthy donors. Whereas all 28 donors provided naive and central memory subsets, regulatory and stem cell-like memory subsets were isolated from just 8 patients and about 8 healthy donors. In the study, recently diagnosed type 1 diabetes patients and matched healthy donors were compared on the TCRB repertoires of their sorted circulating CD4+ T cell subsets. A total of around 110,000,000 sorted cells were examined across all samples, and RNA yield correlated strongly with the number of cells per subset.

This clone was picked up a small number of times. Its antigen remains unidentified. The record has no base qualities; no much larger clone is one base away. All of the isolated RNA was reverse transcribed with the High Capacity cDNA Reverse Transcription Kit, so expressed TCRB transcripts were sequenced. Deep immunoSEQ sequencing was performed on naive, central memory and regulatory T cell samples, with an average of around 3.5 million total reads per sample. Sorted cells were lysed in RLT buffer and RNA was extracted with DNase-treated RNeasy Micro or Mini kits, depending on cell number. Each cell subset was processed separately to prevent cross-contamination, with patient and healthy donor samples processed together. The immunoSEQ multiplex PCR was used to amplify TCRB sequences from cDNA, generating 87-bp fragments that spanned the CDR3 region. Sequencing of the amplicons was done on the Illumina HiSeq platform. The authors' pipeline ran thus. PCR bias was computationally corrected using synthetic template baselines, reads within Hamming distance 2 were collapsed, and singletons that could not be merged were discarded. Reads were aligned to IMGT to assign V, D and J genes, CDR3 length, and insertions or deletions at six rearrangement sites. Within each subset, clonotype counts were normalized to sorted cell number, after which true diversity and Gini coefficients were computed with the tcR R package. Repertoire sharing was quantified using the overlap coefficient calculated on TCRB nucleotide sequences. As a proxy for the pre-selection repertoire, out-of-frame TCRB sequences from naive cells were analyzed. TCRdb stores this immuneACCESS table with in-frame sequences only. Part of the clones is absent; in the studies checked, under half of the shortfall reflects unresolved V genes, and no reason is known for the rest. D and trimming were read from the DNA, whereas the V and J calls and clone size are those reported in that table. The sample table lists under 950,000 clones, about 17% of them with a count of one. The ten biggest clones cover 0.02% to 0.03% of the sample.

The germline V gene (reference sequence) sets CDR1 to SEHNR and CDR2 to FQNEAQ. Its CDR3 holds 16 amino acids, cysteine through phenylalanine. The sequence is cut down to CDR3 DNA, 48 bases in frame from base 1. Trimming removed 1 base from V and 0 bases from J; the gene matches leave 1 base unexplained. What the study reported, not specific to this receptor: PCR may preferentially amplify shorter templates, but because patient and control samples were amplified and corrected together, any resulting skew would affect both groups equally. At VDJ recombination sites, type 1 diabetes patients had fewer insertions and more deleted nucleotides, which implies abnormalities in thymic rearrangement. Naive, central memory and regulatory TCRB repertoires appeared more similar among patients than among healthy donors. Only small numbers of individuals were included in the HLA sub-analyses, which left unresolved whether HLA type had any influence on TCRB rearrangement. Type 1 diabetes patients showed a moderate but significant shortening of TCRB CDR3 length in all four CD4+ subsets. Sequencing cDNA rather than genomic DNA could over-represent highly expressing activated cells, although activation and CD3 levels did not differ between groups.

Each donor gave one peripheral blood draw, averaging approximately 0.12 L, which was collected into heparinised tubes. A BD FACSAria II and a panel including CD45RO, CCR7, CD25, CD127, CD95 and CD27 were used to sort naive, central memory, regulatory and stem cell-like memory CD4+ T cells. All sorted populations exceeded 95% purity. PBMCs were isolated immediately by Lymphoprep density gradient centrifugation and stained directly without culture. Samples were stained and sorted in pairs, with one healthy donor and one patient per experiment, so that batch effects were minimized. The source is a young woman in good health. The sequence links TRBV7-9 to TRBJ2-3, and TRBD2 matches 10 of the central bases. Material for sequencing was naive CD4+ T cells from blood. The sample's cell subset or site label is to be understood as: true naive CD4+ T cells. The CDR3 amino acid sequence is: CASSLGTSGSTDTQYF. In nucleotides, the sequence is TGTGCCAGCAGCTTAGGGACTAGCGGTAGCACAGATACGCAGTATTTT.